The 5 T cell receptor beta chains below were found in one sample sequenced in a study of T-cell memory formation after mild COVID-19. TCRdb reanalysed the 5' RACE reads using MiXCR and keeps one entry per CDR3 protein. In the table there are about 200,000 distinct CDR3 sequences, roughly 10% of which are singletons. The sequenced sample was PBMCs or a T cell subset sorted from them (not recorded which). All receptors come from a man younger than 35 who had mild COVID-19 (a few samples of this study predate the infection). Cell type and time point are not known.

The CDR3 loop reads CASSQPLADTQYF. The CDR3 DNA reads as TGCGCCAGCAGCCAACCTCTCGCCGATACGCAGTATTTT. The V and J genes are TRBV4-1 and TRBJ2-3, with D uncertain. This CDR3 has 13 residues. Trimming pared 2 bases from V and 6 bases from J, leaving 9 bases between. Germline lookup yields CDR1 MGHRA and CDR2 YSYEKL.

This clonotype has just a few counts. The V and J genes are TRBV6-1 and TRBJ1-5; the match to TRBD1 covers 9 bases. V was clipped by 11 bases and J by 2 bases; unmatched bases: 7. CDR3 length: 14 amino acids. Germline V lookup: CDR1 MNHNS, CDR2 SASEGT. This CDR3 is CAAGWTGGNQPQHF. In nucleotides, the CDR3 is TGTGCCGCCGGGTGGACAGGGGGCAATCAGCCCCAGCATTTT.

This clonotype occurred a few times. The rearrangement links TRBV29-1 to TRBJ1-5; D unresolved. The germline gives CDR1 SQVTM, CDR2 ANQGSEA. V shed 7 bases and J shed 2 bases, with 18 bases lying between them. CDR3 length equals 15 residues. The CDR3 DNA sequence: TGCAGCGCCTCGGACGGGATCTTGGGCAATCAGCCCCAGCATTTT. Its protein is CSASDGILGNQPQHF.

There are many counts of this clonotype. The gene calls are TRBV6-2 or TRBV6-3 and TRBJ2-7, with D perhaps matching TRBD1 (6 bases). Germline CDR1 MNHEY, CDR2 SVGEGT. Trimming stripped 5 bases from V and 2 bases from J, with 19 bases between. The CDR3 sequence is 16 residues long. The DNA for the CDR3 is TGTGCCAGCAGTGACTACGAAATTACAGGGACCTACGAGCAGTACGTC. Residues: CASSDYEITGTYEQYV.

This clonotype was seen only a few times. The chain recombines TRBV2 with TRBJ1-4, with 8 bases identical to TRBD1. Trimming took 6 bases from V and 8 from J; bases not matched to a gene: 2. CDR1 and CDR2 from the germline V gene are SNHLY and FYNNEI. CDR3 length equals 12 residues. CDR3 coding DNA: TGTGCCAGCAGGGACAGGGACGAAAAACTGTTTTTT. Its translation is CASRDRDEKLFF. The full variable domain, in which reference TRBV2 and TRBJ1-4 provide the parts outside the CDR3, is EPEVTQTPSHQVTQMGQEVILRCVPISNHLYFYWYRQILGQKVEFLVSFYNNEISEKSEIFDDQFSVERPDGSNFTLKIRSTKLEDSAMYFCASRDRDEKLFFGSGTQLSVL.